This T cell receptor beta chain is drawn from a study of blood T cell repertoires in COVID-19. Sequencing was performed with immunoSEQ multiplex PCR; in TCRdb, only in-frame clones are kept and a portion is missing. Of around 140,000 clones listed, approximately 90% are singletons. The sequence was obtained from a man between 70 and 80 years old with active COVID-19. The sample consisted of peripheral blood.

This CDR3 is CASTATVDYGYTF. The CDR3 DNA follows: TGTGCCAGCACCGCGACAGTGGACTATGGCTACACCTTC. The chain employs TRBV28 and TRBJ1-2, with D perhaps TRBD1 (5 bases). There are 13 residues in the CDR3. The germline V gene encodes CDR1 MDHEN and CDR2 SYDVKM. V lost 7 bases and J 3 bases, leaving 12 bases between the germline ends.